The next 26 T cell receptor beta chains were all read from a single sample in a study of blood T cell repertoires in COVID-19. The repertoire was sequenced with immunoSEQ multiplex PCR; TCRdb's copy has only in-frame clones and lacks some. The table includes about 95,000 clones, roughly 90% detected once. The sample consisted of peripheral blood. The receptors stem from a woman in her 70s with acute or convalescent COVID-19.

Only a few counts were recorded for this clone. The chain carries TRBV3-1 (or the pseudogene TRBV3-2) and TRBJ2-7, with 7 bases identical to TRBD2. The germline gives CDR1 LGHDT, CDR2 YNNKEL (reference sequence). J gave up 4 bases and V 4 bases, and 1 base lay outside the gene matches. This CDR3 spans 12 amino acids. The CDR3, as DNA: TGTGCCAGCAGCCGGACTAGTTACGAGCAGTACTTC. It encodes CASSRTSYEQYF.

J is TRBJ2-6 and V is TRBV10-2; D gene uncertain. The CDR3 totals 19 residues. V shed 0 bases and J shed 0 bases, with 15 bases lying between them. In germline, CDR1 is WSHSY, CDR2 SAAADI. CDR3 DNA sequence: TGCGCCAGCAGTGAGTCGAAAGTCCTTTACAGCTCTGGGGCCAACGTCCTGACTTTC. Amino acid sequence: CASSESKVLYSSGANVLTF.

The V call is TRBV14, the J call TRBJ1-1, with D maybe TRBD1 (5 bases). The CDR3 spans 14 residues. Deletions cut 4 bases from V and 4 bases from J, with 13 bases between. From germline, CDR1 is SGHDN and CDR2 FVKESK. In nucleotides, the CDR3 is TGTGCCAGCAGCCCTCCTGGGGCGGCCACTGAAGCTTTCTTT. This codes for CASSPPGAATEAFF.

The CDR3 sequence is CATSYRDFGKDTQYF. The CDR3 region has the DNA TGTGCCACCAGTTATAGGGACTTCGGAAAAGATACGCAGTATTTT. The J gene is TRBJ2-3, the V gene TRBV24-1; D is possibly TRBD2 (6 bases). The CDR3 is made up of 15 amino acids. Trimming left V 6 bases short and J 5 bases short, with 17 bases between. Germline V CDR1 and CDR2: KGHDR, SFDVKD.

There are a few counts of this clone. The DNA for the CDR3 is TGTGCCAGCAGTACAGGGGGCGCTATATTCTATGGCTACACCTTC. This translates into CASSTGGAIFYGYTF. The genes are TRBV2 and TRBJ1-2; 9 positions agree with TRBD1. Germline CDR1 SNHLY, CDR2 FYNNEI. Losses at the gene ends were 5 bases for V and 4 bases for J; bases not matched to a gene: 8. This CDR3 has 15 amino acids.

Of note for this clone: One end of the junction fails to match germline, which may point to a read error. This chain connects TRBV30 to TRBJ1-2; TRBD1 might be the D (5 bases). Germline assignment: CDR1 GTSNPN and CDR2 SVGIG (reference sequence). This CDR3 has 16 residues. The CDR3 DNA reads TGTGCCTGGAGTGCCTCCCATGGGGGGGTCGTGACTCCGCACAAATTC. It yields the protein CAWSASHGGVVTPHKF.

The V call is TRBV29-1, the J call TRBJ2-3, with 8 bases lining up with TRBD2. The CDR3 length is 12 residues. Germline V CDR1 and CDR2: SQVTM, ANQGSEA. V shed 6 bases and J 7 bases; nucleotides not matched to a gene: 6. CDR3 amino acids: CSVHSGDNTQYF. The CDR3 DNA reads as TGCAGCGTCCATAGCGGGGATAATACGCAGTATTTT.

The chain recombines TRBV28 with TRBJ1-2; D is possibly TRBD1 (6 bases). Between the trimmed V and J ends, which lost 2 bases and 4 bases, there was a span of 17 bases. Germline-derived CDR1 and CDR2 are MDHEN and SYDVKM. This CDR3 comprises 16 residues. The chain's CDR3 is CASSLGGGMTSYGYTF. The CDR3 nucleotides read TGTGCCAGCAGTTTAGGGGGCGGAATGACTTCCTATGGCTACACCTTC.

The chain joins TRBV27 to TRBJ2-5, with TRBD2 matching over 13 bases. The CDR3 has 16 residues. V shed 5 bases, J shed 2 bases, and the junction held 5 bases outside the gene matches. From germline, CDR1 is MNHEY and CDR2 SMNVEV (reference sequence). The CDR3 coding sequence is TGTGCCAGCAGTGCACAACTAGCGGGAGGGCAAGAGACCCAGTACTTC. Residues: CASSAQLAGGQETQYF.

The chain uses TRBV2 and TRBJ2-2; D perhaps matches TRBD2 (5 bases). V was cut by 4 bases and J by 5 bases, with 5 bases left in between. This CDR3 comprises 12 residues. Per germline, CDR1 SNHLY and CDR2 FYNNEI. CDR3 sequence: CASSAGTGELFF. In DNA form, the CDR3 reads TGTGCCAGCAGTGCGGGGACCGGGGAGCTGTTTTTT.

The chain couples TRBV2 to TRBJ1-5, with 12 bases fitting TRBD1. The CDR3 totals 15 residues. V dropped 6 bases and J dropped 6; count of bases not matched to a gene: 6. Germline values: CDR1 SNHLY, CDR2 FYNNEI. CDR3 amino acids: CASSPGQGARQPQHF. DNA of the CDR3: TGTGCCAGCAGCCCGGGACAGGGGGCGCGTCAGCCCCAGCATTTT.

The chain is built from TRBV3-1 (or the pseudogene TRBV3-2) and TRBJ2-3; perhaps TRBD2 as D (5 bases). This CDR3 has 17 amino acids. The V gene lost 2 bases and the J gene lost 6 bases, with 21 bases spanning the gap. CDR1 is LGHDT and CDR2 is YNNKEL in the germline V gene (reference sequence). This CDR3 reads CASSQPTSGSAADTQYF. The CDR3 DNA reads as TGTGCCAGCAGCCAACCCACGAGCGGCAGTGCCGCGGATACGCAGTATTTT.

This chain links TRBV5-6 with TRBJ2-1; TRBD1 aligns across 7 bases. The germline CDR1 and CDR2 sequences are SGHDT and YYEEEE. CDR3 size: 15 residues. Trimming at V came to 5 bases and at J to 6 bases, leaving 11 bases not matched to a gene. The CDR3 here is CASSRGQVTFNEQFF. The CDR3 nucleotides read TGTGCCAGCAGTAGAGGACAGGTGACCTTCAATGAGCAGTTCTTC.

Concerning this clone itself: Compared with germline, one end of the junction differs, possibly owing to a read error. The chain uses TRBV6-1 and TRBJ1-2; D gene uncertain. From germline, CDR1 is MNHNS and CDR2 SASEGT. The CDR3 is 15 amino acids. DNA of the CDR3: TGTGCCAGCAGCGAAGCTACCGACTATAACTATGGCTACACCTTC. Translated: CASSEATDYNYGYTF.

CDR3 loop: CASRTSVSSYNEQFF. In DNA, the CDR3 is TGTGCCAGTAGGACGAGCGTAAGCTCCTACAATGAGCAGTTCTTC. The rearrangement uses TRBV19 and TRBJ2-1, with D uncertain. In germline, CDR1 is LNHDA, CDR2 SQIVND (reference sequence). Deletions cut 6 bases from V and 0 bases from J, with 12 bases between. The CDR3 is 15 residues long. The variable domain in full, with the rest retrieved from reference TRBV19 and TRBJ2-1, is DGGITQSPKYLFRKEGQNVTLSCEQNLNHDAMYWYRQDPGQGLRLIYYSQIVNDFQKGDIAEGYSVSREKKESFPLTVTSAQKNPTAFYLCASRTSVSSYNEQFFGPGTRLTVL.

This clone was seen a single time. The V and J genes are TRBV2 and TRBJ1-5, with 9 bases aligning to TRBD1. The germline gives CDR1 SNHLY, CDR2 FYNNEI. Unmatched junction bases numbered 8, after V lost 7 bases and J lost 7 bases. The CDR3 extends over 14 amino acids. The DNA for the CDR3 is TGTGCCAGCAAAGCCGGGACAGGGAAACAGCCCCAGCATTTT. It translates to CASKAGTGKQPQHF.

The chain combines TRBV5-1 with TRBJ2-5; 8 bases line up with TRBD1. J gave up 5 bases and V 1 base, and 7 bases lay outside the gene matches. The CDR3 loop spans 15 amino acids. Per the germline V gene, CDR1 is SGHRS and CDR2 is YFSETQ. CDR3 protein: CASSLTGQGRETQYF. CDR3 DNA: TGCGCCAGCAGCTTGACCGGACAGGGAAGGGAGACCCAGTACTTC.

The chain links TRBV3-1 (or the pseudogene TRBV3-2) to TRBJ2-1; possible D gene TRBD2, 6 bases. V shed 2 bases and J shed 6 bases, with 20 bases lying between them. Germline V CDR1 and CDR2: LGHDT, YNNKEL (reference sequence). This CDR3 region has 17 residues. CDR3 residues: CASSQYLVETRSNEQFF. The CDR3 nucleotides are TGTGCCAGCAGCCAATATCTCGTTGAGACTAGGAGCAATGAGCAGTTCTTC.

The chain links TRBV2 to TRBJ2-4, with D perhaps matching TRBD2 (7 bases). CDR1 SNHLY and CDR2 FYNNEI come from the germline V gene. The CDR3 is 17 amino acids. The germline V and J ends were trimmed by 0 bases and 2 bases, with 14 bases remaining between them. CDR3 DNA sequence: TGTGCCAGCAGTGAAGCGTGGGGGGGCTTGTCCAAAAACATTCAGTACTTC. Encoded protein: CASSEAWGGLSKNIQYF.

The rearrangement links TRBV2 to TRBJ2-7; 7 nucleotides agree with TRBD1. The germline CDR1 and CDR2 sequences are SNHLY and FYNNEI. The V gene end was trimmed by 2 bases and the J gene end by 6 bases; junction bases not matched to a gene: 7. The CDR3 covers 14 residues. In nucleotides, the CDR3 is TGTGCCAGCAGTGAAAGGCAGGGGGTGGTCGAGCAGTACGTC. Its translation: CASSERQGVVEQYV.

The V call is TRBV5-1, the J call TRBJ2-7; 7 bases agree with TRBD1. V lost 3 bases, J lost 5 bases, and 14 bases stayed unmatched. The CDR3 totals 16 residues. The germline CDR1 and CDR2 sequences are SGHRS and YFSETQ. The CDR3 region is CASSSTGTVLTHEQYF. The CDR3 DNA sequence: TGCGCCAGCAGCTCGACCGGGACAGTACTCACCCACGAGCAGTACTTC.

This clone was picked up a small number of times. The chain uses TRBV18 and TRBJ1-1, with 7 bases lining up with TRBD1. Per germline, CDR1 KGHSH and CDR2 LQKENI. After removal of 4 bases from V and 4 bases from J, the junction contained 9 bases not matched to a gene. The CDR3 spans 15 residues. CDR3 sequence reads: CASSLSTGRSTEAFF. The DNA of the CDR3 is TGTGCCAGCTCACTTTCGACAGGGCGATCCACTGAAGCTTTCTTT.

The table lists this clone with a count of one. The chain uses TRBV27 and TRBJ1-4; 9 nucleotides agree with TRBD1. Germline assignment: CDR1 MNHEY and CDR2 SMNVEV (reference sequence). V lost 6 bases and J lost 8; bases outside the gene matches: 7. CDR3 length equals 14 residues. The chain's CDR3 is CASRRTGGWEKLFF. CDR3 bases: TGTGCCAGCAGGCGTACAGGGGGCTGGGAAAAACTGTTTTTT.

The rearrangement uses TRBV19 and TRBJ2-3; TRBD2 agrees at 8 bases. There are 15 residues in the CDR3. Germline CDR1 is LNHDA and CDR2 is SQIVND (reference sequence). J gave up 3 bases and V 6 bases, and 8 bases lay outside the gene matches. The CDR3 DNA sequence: TGTGCCAGTAGCCGAGAAGCGGGAGCGACAGATACGCAGTATTTT. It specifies CASSREAGATDTQYF.

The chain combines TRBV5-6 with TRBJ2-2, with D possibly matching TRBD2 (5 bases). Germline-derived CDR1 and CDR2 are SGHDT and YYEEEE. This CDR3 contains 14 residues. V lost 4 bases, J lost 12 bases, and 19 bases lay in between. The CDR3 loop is CASSPGMGGSKLFF. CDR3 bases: TGTGCCAGCAGCCCCGGGATGGGCGGGTCGAAGCTGTTTTTT.

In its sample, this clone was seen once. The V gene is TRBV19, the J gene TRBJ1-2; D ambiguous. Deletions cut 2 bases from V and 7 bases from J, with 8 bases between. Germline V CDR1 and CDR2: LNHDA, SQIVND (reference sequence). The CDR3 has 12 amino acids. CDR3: CASSISGRGYTF. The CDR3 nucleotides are TGTGCCAGTAGTATATCAGGCCGTGGCTACACCTTC.